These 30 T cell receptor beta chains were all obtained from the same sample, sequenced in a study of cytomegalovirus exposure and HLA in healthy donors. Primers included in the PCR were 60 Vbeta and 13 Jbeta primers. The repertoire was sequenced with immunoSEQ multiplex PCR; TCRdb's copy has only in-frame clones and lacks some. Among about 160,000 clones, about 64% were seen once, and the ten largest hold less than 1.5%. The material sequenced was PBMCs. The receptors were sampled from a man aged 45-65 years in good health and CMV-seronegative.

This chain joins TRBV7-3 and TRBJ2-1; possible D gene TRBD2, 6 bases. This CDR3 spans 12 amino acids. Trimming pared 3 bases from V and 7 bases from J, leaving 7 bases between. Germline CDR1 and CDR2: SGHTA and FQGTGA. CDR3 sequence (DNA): TGTGCCAGCAGCTTCGCGGGGAATGAGCAGTTCTTC. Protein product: CASSFAGNEQFF.

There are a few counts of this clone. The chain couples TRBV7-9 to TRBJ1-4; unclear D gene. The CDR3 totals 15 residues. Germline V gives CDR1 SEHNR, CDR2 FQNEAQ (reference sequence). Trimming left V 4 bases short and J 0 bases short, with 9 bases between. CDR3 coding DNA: TGTGCCAGCAGCTCTTTGACAACAACTAATGAAAAACTGTTTTTT. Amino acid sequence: CASSSLTTTNEKLFF.

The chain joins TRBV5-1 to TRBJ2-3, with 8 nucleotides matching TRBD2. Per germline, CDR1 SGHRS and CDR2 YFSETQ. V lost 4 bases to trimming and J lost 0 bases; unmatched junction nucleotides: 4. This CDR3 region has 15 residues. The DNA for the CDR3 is TGCGCCAGCAGCCATAGCGGGGCTAGCACAGATACGCAGTATTTT. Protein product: CASSHSGASTDTQYF.

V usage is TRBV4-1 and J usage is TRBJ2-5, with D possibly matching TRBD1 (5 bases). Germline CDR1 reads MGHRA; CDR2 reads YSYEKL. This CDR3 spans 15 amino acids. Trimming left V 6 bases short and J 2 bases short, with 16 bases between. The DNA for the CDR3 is TGCGCCAGCAGGCGGACATGGGCTACACAAGAGACCCAGTACTTC. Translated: CASRRTWATQETQYF.

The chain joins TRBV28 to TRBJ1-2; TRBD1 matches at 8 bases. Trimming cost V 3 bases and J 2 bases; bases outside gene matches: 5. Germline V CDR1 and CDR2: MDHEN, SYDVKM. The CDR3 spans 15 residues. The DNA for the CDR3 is TGTGCCAGCAGTTTTGTGGACAGGGCGAACTATGGCTACACCTTC. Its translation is CASSFVDRANYGYTF.

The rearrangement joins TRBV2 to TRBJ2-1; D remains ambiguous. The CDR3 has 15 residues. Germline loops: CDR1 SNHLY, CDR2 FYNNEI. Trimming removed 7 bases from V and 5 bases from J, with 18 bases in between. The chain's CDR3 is CASIGTIPINNEQFF. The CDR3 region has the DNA TGTGCCAGCATCGGAACTATACCAATAAACAATGAGCAGTTCTTC.

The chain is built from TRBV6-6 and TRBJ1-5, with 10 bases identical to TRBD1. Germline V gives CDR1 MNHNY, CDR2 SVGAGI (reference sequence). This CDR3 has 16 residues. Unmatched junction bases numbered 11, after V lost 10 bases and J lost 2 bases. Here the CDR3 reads CATVKTGQGGNQPQHF. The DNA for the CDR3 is TGTGCCACCGTCAAAACCGGACAGGGGGGCAATCAGCCCCAGCATTTT.

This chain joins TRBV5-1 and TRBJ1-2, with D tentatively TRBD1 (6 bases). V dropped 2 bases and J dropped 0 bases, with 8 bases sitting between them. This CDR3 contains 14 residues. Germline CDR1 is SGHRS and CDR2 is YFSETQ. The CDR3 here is CASSFGQSNYGYTF. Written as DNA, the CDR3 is TGCGCCAGCAGCTTCGGACAGTCTAACTATGGCTACACCTTC.

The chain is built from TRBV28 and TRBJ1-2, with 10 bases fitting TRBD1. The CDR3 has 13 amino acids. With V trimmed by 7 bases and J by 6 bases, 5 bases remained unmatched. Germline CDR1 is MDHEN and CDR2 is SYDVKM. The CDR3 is CASIRQGADGYTF. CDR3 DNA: TGTGCCAGCATTAGACAGGGGGCAGATGGCTACACCTTC.

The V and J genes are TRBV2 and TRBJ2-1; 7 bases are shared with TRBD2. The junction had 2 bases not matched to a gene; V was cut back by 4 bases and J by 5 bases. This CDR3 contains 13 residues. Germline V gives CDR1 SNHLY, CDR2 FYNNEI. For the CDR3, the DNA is TGTGCCAGCAGTGGGCGGGGGAACAATGAGCAGTTCTTC. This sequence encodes CASSGRGNNEQFF. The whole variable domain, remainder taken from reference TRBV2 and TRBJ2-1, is EPEVTQTPSHQVTQMGQEVILRCVPISNHLYFYWYRQILGQKVEFLVSFYNNEISEKSEIFDDQFSVERPDGSNFTLKIRSTKLEDSAMYFCASSGRGNNEQFFGPGTRLTVL.

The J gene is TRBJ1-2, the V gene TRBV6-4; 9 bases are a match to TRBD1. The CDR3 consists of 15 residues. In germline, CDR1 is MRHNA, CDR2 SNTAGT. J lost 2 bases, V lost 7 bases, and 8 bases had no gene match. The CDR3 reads CASTPGQGSNYGYTF. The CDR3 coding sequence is TGTGCCAGCACTCCGGGACAGGGAAGCAACTATGGCTACACCTTC.

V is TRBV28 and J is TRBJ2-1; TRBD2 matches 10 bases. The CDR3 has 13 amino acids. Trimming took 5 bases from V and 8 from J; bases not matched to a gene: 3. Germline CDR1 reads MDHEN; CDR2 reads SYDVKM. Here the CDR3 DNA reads TGTGCCAGCAGTCCCGGACTAGCGGATGAGCAGTTCTTC. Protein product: CASSPGLADEQFF.

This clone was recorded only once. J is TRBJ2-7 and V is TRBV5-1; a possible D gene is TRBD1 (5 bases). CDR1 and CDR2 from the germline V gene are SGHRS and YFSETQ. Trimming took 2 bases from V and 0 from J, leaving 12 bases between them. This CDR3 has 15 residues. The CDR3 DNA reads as TGCGCCAGCAGCTTTACGACAGATAGCTCCTACGAGCAGTACTTC. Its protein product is CASSFTTDSSYEQYF. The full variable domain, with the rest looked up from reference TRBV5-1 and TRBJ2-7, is KAGVTQTPRYLIKTRGQQVTLSCSPISGHRSVSWYQQTPGQGLQFLFEYFSETQRNKGNFPGRFSGRQFSNSRSEMNVSTLELGDSALYLCASSFTTDSSYEQYFGPGTRLTVT.

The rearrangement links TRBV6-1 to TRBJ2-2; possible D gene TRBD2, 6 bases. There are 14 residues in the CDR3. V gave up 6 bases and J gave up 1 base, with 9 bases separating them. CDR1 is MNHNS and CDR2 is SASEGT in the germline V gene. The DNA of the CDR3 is TGTGCCAGCAGGCTCGGGGGGAACACCGGGGAGCTGTTTTTT. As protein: CASRLGGNTGELFF.

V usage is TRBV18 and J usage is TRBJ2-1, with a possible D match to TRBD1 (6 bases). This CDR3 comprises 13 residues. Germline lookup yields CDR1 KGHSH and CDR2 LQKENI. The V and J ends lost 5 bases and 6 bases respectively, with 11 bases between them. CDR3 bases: TGTGCCAGCTCAGCAGGGGCCGCCAATGAGCAGTTCTTC. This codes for CASSAGAANEQFF.

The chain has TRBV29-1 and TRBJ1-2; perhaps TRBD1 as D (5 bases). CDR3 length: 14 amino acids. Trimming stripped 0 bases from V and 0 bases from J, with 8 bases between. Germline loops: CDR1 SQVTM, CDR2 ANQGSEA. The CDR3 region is CSVEDIRANYGYTF. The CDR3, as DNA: TGCAGCGTTGAAGATATCAGGGCTAACTATGGCTACACCTTC.

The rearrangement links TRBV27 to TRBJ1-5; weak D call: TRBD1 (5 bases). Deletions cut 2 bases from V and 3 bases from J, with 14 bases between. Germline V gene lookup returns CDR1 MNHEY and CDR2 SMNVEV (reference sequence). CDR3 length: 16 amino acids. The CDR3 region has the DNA TGTGCCAGCAGTTTAGGCCAGGGAGGCCCCAATCAGCCCCAGCATTTT. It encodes CASSLGQGGPNQPQHF.

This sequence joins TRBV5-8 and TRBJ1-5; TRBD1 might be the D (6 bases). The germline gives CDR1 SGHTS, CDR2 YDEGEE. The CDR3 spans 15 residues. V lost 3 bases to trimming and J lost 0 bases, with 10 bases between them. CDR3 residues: CASSSGDHSNQPQHF. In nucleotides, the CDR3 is TGTGCCAGCAGCTCAGGGGACCATAGCAATCAGCCCCAGCATTTT. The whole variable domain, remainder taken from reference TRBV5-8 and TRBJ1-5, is EAGVTQSPTHLIKTRGQQATLRCSPISGHTSVYWYQQALGLGLQFLLWYDEGEERNRGNFPPRFSGRQFPNYSSELNVNALELEDSALYLCASSSGDHSNQPQHFGDGTRLSIL.

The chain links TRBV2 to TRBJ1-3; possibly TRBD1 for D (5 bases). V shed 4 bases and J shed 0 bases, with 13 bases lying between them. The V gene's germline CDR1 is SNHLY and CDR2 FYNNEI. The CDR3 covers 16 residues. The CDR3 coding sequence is TGTGCCAGCAGTGGGGGACTGCCGAGCTCTGGAAACACCATATATTTT. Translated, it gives CASSGGLPSSGNTIYF.

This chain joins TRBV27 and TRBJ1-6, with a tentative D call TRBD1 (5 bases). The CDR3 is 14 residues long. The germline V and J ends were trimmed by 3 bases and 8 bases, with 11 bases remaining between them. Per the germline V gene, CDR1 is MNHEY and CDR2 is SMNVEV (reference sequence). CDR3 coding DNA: TGTGCCAGCAGTTTGGAGGGAGGGGATTCACCCCTCCACTTT. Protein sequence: CASSLEGGDSPLHF.

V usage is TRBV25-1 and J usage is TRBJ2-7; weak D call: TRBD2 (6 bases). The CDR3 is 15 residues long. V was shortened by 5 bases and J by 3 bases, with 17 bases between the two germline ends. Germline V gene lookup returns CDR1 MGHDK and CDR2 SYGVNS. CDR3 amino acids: CASSRPGLGDYEQYF. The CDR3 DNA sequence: TGTGCCAGCAGTCGCCCGGGACTTGGGGACTACGAGCAGTACTTC.

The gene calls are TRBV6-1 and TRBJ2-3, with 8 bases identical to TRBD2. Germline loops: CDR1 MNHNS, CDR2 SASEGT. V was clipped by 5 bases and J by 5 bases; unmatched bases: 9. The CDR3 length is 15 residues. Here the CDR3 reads CASSSWTSWGDTQYF. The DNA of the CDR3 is TGTGCCAGCAGTTCCTGGACTAGCTGGGGAGATACGCAGTATTTT.

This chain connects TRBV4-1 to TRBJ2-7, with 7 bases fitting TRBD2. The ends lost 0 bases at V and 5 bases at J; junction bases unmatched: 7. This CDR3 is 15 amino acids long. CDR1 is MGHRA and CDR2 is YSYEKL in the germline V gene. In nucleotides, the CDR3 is TGCGCCAGCAGCCAAGATCAAGGGACTATCAACGAGCAGTACTTC. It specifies CASSQDQGTINEQYF.

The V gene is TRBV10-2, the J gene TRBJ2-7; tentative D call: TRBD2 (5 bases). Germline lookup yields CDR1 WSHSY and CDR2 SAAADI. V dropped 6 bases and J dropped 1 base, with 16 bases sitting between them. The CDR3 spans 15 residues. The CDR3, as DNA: TGCGCCAGCAGGGAAATTGCCGGACTTTCCTACGAGCAGTACTTC. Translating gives CASREIAGLSYEQYF.

The CDR3: CASSSALGQGATEAFF. DNA of the CDR3: TGTGCCAGCAGCTCAGCCCTGGGACAGGGGGCAACTGAAGCTTTCTTT. The rearrangement links TRBV11-2 to TRBJ1-1, with 12 bases fitting TRBD1. V lost 4 bases and J lost 5; bases outside the gene matches: 8. This CDR3 is built from 16 residues. Germline CDR1 and CDR2: SGHAT and FQNNGV.

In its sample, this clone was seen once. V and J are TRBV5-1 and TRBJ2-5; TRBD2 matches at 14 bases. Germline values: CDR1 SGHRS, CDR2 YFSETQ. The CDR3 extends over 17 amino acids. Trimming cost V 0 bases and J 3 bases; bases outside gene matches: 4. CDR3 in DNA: TGCGCCAGCAGCTTGGTCGGGACTAGCGGGAGAAAAGAGACCCAGTACTTC. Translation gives CASSLVGTSGRKETQYF.

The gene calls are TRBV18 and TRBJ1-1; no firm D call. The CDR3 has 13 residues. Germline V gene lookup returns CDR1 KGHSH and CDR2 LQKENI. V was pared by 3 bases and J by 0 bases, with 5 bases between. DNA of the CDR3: TGTGCCAGCTCACCGACAATGAACACTGAAGCTTTCTTT. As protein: CASSPTMNTEAFF.

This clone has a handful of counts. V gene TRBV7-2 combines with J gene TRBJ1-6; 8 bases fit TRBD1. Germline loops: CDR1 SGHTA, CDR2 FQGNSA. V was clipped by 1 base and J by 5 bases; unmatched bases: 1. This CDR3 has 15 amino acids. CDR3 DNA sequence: TGTGCCAGCAGCTTAGTGGGACAGGATAATTCACCCCTCCACTTT. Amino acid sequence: CASSLVGQDNSPLHF.

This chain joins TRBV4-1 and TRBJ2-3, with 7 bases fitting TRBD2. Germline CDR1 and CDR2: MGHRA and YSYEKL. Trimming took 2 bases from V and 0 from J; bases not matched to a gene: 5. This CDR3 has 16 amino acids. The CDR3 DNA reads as TGCGCCAGCAGCCAAAGATACGGGGGGAGCACAGATACGCAGTATTTT. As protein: CASSQRYGGSTDTQYF.

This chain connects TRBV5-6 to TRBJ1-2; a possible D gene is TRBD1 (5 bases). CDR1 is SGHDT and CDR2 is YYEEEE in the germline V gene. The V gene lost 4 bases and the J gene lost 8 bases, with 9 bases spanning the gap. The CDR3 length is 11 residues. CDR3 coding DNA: TGTGCCAGCAGCCGGGGACTAGGCTACACCTTC. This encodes CASSRGLGYTF. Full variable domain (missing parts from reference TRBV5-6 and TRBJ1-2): DAGVTQSPTHLIKTRGQQVTLRCSPKSGHDTVSWYQQALGQGPQFIFQYYEEEERQRGNFPDRFSGHQFPNYSSELNVNALLLGDSALYLCASSRGLGYTFGSGTRLTVV.